This T cell receptor beta chain originates from a study of T-cell memory formation after mild COVID-19. The germline gives CDR1 SGHRS, CDR2 YFSETQ. The CDR3 contains 12 residues. The V end was cut by 4 bases, the J end by 4 bases, with 8 bases between. TCRdb processed the 5' RACE reads anew with MiXCR; each CDR3 protein has one entry. The sample shows 530,000 or so distinct CDR3 sequences, around 15% of them seen only once. This clonotype was found many times. V is TRBV5-1 and J is TRBJ1-1; D gene unclear. Input material: PBMCs or a T cell subset sorted from them (not recorded which). The receptor's source is an adult woman who had mild COVID-19 (a few samples of this study predate the infection). Cell type and time point are not known. CDR3 residues: CASSRPGTEAFF. The CDR3 DNA reads TGCGCCAGCAGCCGACCGGGCACTGAAGCTTTCTTT.